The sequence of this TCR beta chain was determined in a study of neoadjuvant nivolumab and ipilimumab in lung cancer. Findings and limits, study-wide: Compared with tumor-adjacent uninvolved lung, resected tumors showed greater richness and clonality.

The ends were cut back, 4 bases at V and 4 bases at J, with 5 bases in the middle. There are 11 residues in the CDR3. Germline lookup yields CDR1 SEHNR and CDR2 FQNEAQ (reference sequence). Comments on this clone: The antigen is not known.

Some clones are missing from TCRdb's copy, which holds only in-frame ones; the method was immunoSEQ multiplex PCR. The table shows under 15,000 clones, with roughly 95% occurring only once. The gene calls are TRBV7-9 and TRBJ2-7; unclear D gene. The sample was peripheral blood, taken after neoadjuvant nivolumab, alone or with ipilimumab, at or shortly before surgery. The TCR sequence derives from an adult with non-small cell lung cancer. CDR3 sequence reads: CASSSEYEQYF. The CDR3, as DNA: TGTGCCAGCAGCTCTGAATACGAGCAGTACTTC.